These 22 T cell receptor beta chains were sequenced from one sample in a study of CD8 T cells in ankylosing spondylitis. TCRdb independently ran MiXCR on the 5' RACE reads; one entry per CDR3 protein. The repertoire holds 250,000 or so distinct CDR3 sequences, with 18% as singletons. Sample: blood, either unsorted or a sorted T cell fraction (not recorded which). Receptor source: a male donor with ankylosing spondylitis or in good health (not recorded which).

The chain links TRBV28 to TRBJ2-2, with 9 bases identical to TRBD2. V shed 2 bases and J 7 bases; nucleotides not matched to a gene: 17. From germline, CDR1 is MDHEN and CDR2 SYDVKM. The CDR3 totals 19 residues. The CDR3 coding sequence is TGTGCCAGCAGTTTACCTCCTCAACTGGCGGGAGGGCCTAACGGGGAGCTGTTTTTT. This encodes CASSLPPQLAGGPNGELFF.

About this clonotype: The final CDR3 position lacks the conserved phenylalanine or tryptophan, pointing to a likely read error. The chain is built from TRBV20-1 and TRBJ2-1; 8 nucleotides agree with TRBD2. The CDR3 extends over 15 amino acids. With V trimmed by 3 bases and J by 3 bases, 7 bases remained unmatched. In germline, CDR1 is DFQATT, CDR2 SNEGSKA (reference sequence). The DNA for the CDR3 is TGCAGTGCTAGGGGGGGGCTAGCGGGCTACAATGAGCAGTTCTCC. Its protein is CSARGGLAGYNEQFS.

Many counts were recorded for this clonotype. V usage is TRBV4-2 and J usage is TRBJ2-2; no reliable D call. Trimming took off 0 bases at V and 9 bases at J, with 5 bases between the two ends. Germline values: CDR1 LGHNA, CDR2 YNFKEQ. This CDR3 is 12 amino acids long. Written as DNA, the CDR3 is TGTGCCAGCAGCCAAGAGATAAGGGAGCTGTTTTTT. As protein: CASSQEIRELFF.

In its sample, this clonotype was seen a few times. The rearrangement uses TRBV9 and TRBJ2-7; TRBD2 aligns across 13 bases. CDR1 and CDR2 from the germline V gene are SGDLS and YYNGEE. Losses at the gene ends were 3 bases for V and 4 bases for J; bases not matched to a gene: 1. The CDR3 covers 14 residues. The CDR3 DNA reads TGTGCCAGCAGCGCGACTAGCGGGGGGTACGAGCAGTACTTC. Amino acid sequence: CASSATSGGYEQYF.

This chain connects TRBV12-3 or TRBV12-4 to TRBJ2-2, with TRBD2 identical over 10 bases. With V trimmed by 5 bases and J by 4 bases, 10 bases remained unmatched. The CDR3 runs 17 residues. The CDR3 DNA sequence: TGTGCCAGCAGTCCCCTCCTAGCGGGAGTGCGCACCGGGGAGCTGTTTTTT. As protein: CASSPLLAGVRTGELFF.

The chain has TRBV7-9 and TRBJ2-5; the D gene could be TRBD1 or TRBD2 (6 bases each). The CDR3 loop spans 14 amino acids. V was clipped by 5 bases and J by 1 base, with 11 bases between them. CDR1 is SEHNR, CDR2 FQNEAQ, per germline (reference sequence). The CDR3 spells CASSGGLIQETQYF. CDR3 DNA: TGTGCCAGCAGCGGGGGGCTGATCCAAGAGACCCAGTACTTC.

J is TRBJ2-3 and V is TRBV28; D gene uncertain. CDR3 length: 14 amino acids. CDR1 MDHEN and CDR2 SYDVKM come from the germline V gene. Trimming stripped 4 bases from V and 1 base from J, with 9 bases between. CDR3 sequence reads: CASSSLRGTDTQYF. In DNA, the CDR3 is TGTGCCAGCAGTTCTCTGCGCGGCACAGATACGCAGTATTTT.

This chain uses TRBV20-1 with TRBJ2-7; the D gene is possibly TRBD1 (5 bases). Germline V gene sequence: CDR1 DFQATT, CDR2 SNEGSKA (reference sequence). The CDR3 length is 15 residues. Trimming removed 0 bases from V and 4 bases from J, with 16 bases in between. The CDR3 sequence is CSARDVAGQNYEQYF. DNA for the CDR3: TGCAGTGCTAGAGATGTAGCAGGGCAGAATTACGAGCAGTACTTC.

This clonotype was seen at least ten times. The CDR3 coding sequence is TGTGCCATCAGTCTCACTGGGGAGCTGTTTTTT. Protein: CAISLTGELFF. The genes are TRBV10-3 and TRBJ2-2; D gene unclear. Trimming cost V 5 bases and J 8 bases, with 6 bases left between them. The CDR3 covers 11 residues. Looked up from germline, CDR1 is ENHRY and CDR2 is SYGVKD.

The V call is TRBV29-1, the J call TRBJ1-1; no clear D gene. V lost 4 bases and J lost 10, with 28 bases in between. The germline V gene has CDR1 SQVTM and CDR2 ANQGSEA. The CDR3 has 16 amino acids. CDR3 nucleotides: TGCAGCGTTGCGGGCTTGTTTAGCAGCATAGAAGTTGGAGCTTTCTTT. It is translated as CSVAGLFSSIEVGAFF.

This clonotype was observed a single time. J is TRBJ2-1 and V is TRBV2; the D gene is possibly TRBD2 (6 bases). Trimming left V 6 bases short and J 10 bases short, with 25 bases between. The CDR3 is 16 amino acids. Germline assignment: CDR1 SNHLY and CDR2 FYNNEI. In DNA, the CDR3 is TGTGCCAGCAGCCACTCCGGGACTGGGGTCTCCCTGGAGCAGTTCTTC. It is translated as CASSHSGTGVSLEQFF.

There are a few counts of this clonotype. This chain links TRBV4-1 with TRBJ2-1, with D tentatively TRBD1 (6 bases). V was cut by 5 bases and J by 4 bases, with 9 bases left in between. The CDR3 spans 13 residues. Germline-derived CDR1 and CDR2 are MGHRA and YSYEKL. The CDR3 loop is CASSSQGYNEQFF. The CDR3 DNA follows: TGCGCCAGCAGCTCGCAGGGGTACAATGAGCAGTTCTTC.

V is TRBV4-3 and J is TRBJ2-1; D is perhaps TRBD2 (6 bases). Trimming pared 0 bases from V and 0 bases from J, leaving 12 bases between. This CDR3 region has 17 residues. Germline V gene data show CDR1 as LGHNA and CDR2 as YSLEER. The CDR3 sequence: CASSQEVAGFSYNEQFF. CDR3 DNA: TGCGCCAGCAGCCAAGAAGTTGCGGGGTTCTCCTACAATGAGCAGTTCTTC.

The CDR3 DNA reads TGTGCCACTAAAAAGGGGTATAGCAATCAGCCCCAGCATTTT. It codes for CATKKGYSNQPQHF. The V call is TRBV6-2 or TRBV6-3, the J call TRBJ1-5, with a weak D call TRBD1 (5 bases). V was cut by 10 bases and J by 0 bases, with 13 bases left in between. The germline gives CDR1 MNHEY, CDR2 SVGEGT. There are 14 residues in the CDR3.

This clonotype was detected ten times or more. The CDR3: CASSLTGGAEAFF. DNA for the CDR3: TGTGCCAGCAGCTTAACTGGGGGGGCTGAAGCTTTCTTT. The rearrangement uses TRBV7-8 and TRBJ1-1, with D possibly TRBD1 on 5 matching bases. The CDR3 runs to 13 residues. CDR1 and CDR2 from the germline V gene are SGHVS and FQNEAQ. V lost 2 bases and J 6 bases, leaving 10 bases between the germline ends.

This clonotype was counted only a few times. This rearrangement joins TRBV4-1 to TRBJ1-2; no clear D. This CDR3 region has 15 residues. From germline, CDR1 is MGHRA and CDR2 YSYEKL. Trimming removed 0 bases from V and 8 bases from J, with 16 bases in between. In DNA, the CDR3 is TGCGCCAGCAGCCAAGATACGGACTCCCGCAACGGCTACACCTTC. It specifies CASSQDTDSRNGYTF.

This clonotype was seen only a few times. The V call is TRBV24-1, the J call TRBJ2-4; D perhaps matches TRBD2 (5 bases). In germline, CDR1 is KGHDR, CDR2 SFDVKD. Trimming pared 1 base from V and 0 bases from J, leaving 6 bases between. The CDR3 length is 15 residues. The CDR3 DNA reads as TGTGCCACCAGTGATTTCGGACTAGCCAAAAACATTCAGTACTTC. Amino acid sequence: CATSDFGLAKNIQYF.

Comment on this clonotype: A read error may account for a junction end that differs from germline. J is TRBJ2-1 and V is TRBV7-8, with a weak D call TRBD2 (5 bases). CDR3 length: 13 residues. CDR1 SGHVS and CDR2 FQNEAQ come from the germline V gene. The CDR3 spells CASSVAPYNEQFF. The CDR3 region has the DNA TGTGCCAGCAGCGTAGCGCCATACAATGAGCAGTTCTTC.

The genes are TRBV10-3 and TRBJ2-7, with D perhaps matching TRBD1 or TRBD2 (5 bases each). Looked up from germline, CDR1 is ENHRY and CDR2 is SYGVKD. Trimming shortened V by 0 bases and J by 4 bases, and 10 bases separated the two germline ends. The length of the CDR3 is 14 residues. Written as DNA, the CDR3 is TGTGCCATCAGTGAGTCGAGGGGCAGGTACGAGCAGTACTTC. Its protein is CAISESRGRYEQYF.

This rearrangement joins TRBV4-3 to TRBJ1-5; the match to TRBD1 covers 12 bases. CDR3 length equals 17 residues. V trimming: 0 bases; J trimming: 6 bases; junction bases outside the gene matches: 6. The germline V gene encodes CDR1 LGHNA and CDR2 YSLEER. Here the CDR3 reads CASSQDGGGQGAQPQHF. For the CDR3, the DNA is TGCGCCAGCAGCCAAGATGGGGGGGGACAGGGGGCTCAGCCCCAGCATTTT.

The sample holds one count of this clonotype. The chain is built from TRBV29-1 and TRBJ2-7, with D perhaps TRBD1 or TRBD2 (6 bases each). The CDR3 length is 14 residues. In germline, CDR1 is SQVTM, CDR2 ANQGSEA. V was shortened by 2 bases and J by 3 bases, with 14 bases between the two germline ends. The CDR3: CSVEIAEQGYEQYF. Here the CDR3 DNA reads TGCAGCGTTGAAATAGCGGAACAGGGCTACGAGCAGTACTTC.

This clonotype was seen more than once but under ten times. The gene calls are TRBV4-3 and TRBJ2-1; 8 nucleotides line up with TRBD2. The CDR3 loop spans 15 amino acids. CDR1 is LGHNA, CDR2 YSLEER, per germline. After removal of 5 bases from V and 0 bases from J, the junction contained 3 bases not matched to a gene. The CDR3 sequence is CASSAGTSSYNEQFF. The CDR3, as DNA: TGCGCCAGCAGCGCCGGGACTAGCTCCTACAATGAGCAGTTCTTC.